The subject of this entry is one TCR beta chain. This specimen comes from a study of blood T cell repertoires in COVID-19. In the study overall: Whether acute or convalescent, the COVID-19 samples came from the United States, Italy and Spain. T cells, B-cell-depleted T cells, or PBMCs supplied cDNA or gDNA.

The germline V and J ends were trimmed by 11 bases and 3 bases, with 16 bases remaining between them. This CDR3 is 13 amino acids long. Germline loops: CDR1 WSHSY, CDR2 SAAADI. Authors' methods: By means of reference gene primer amplification, nucleated cell counts were estimated. The table came from immunoSEQ multiplex PCR; TCRdb's copy has only in-frame clones and leaves some out. V and J calls plus clone size are reproduced from that table; the DNA served to infer D and trimming. The data show 90,000 to 100,000 clones, 75% to 95% seen once. V is TRBV10-2 and J is TRBJ2-5, with unresolved D. The source of this sequence is a man aged 45 to 65 with acute or convalescent COVID-19. Sample: peripheral blood. The CDR3 coding sequence is TGCGCCGCGTCGATTGGTGTTAAAGAGACCCAGTACTTC. Its protein product is CAASIGVKETQYF.